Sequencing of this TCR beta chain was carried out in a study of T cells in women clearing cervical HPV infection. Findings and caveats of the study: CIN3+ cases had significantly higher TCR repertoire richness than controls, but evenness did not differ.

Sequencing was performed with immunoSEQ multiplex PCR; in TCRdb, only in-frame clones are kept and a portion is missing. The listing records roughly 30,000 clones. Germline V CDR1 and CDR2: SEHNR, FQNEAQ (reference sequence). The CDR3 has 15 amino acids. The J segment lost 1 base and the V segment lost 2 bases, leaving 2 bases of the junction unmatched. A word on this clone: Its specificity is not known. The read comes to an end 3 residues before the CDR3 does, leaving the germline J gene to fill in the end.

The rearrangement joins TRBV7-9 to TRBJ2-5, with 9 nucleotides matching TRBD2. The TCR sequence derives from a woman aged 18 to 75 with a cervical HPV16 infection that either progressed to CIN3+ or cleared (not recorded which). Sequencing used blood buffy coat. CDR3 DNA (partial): TGTGCCAGCAGCTTACCACTAGCGGGCCAAGAGACC. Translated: CASSLPLAGQET. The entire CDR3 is CASSLPLAGQETQYF.